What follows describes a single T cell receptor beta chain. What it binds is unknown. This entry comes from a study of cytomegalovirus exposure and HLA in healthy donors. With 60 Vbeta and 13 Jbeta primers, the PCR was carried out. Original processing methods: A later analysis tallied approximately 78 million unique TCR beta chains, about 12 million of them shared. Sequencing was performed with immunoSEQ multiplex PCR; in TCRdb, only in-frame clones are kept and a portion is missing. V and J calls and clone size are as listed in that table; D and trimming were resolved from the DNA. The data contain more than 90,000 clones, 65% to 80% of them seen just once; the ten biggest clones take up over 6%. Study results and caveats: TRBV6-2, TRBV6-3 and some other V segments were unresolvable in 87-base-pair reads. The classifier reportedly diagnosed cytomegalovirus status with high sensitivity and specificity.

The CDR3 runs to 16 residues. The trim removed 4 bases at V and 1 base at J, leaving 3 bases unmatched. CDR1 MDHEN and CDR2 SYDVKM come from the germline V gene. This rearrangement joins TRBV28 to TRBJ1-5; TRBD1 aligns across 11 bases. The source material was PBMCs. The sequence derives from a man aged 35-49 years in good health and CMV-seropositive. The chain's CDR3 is CASSSGTGGSNQPQHF. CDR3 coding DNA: TGTGCCAGCAGTTCCGGGACAGGGGGAAGCAATCAGCCCCAGCATTTT.